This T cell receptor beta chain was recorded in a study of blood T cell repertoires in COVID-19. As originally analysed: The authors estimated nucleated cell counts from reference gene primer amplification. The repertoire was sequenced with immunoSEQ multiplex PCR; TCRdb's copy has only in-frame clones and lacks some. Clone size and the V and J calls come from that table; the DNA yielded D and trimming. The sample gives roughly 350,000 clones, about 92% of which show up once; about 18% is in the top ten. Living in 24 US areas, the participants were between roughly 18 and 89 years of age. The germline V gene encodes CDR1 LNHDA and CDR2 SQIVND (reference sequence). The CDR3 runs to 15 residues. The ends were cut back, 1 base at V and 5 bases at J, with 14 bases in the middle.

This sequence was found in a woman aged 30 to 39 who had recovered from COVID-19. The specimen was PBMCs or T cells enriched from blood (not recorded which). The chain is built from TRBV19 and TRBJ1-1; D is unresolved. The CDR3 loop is CASSIGGRSGTEAFF. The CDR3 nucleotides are TGTGCCAGTAGTATAGGCGGCAGGTCGGGGACTGAAGCTTTCTTT.